These T cell receptor beta chains were read from a single sample in a study of shared clonotypes between healthy human individuals. Assay: immunoSEQ multiplex PCR; the TCRdb copy retains only in-frame clones and omits some. This table has some 900,000 clones, more than 75% appearing once. Sequenced input: memory CD4+ T cells sorted from blood. The origin of the receptors is a man younger than 35 in good health. Both conserved end residues are part of each CDR3.

TRBV7-3	CASSLTGQGEGYTF
TRBV6-1	CASSDRQGGETQYF
TRBV18	CASSPGAASYEQYF
TRBV27	CASSFQKGRQPQHF
TRBV5-1	CASSQPDREQYF
TRBV30	CAWSRRATYEQYF
TRBV7-8	CASSSGLAGIYEQFF
TRBV2	CASSIQGLMNTEAFF
TRBV6-1	CAAAKREGTYEQYF
TRBV2	CASSESPPTNQPQHF
TRBV21-1	CASSKGRGEDEQYF
TRBV11-2	CASSLAPGVGNNEQFF
TRBV5-4	CASSSGQGAGMNTEAFF
TRBV5-8	CASSGGPYNSPLHF
TRBV18	CASSRGDPYEQYF
TRBV11-2	CASSQSGGNYEQYF
TRBV29-1	CSVQLYGQTTNTGELFF
TRBV11-3	CASSWGGATDTQYF
TRBV5-1	CASSPGRTGRELFF
TRBV12-5	CASGNWYEQYF
TRBV7-2	CASSTRQGNGYTF
TRBV18	CASSPGTATYEQYF